This is a list of T cell receptor beta chains from one sample in a study of post-analysis software for immune sequencing data. TCRdb fed the PCR reads into MiXCR, producing one record per CDR3 protein. The table records 650,000 to 900,000 distinct CDR3 sequences, around 42% of them present only once. Source material: blood. Every receptor here comes from a girl aged 10 to 17 with multiple sclerosis. Both conserved end residues are part of each CDR3. A D gene is named only where the DNA matches it firmly. Size values are once, few and many counts, or a class for expanded clones, and some rows have none.

NA	NA	TRBV5-1	TRBJ2-4	CASSLPRDKGRTKNIQYF	TGCGCCAGCAGCTTGCCCCGGGACAAGGGGAGGACCAAAAACATTCAGTACTTC
few	NA	TRBV6-6	TRBJ2-1	CASSYTTAGRREQFF	TGTGCCAGCAGTTACACCACAGCGGGCCGACGGGAGCAGTTCTTC
NA	TRBD1	TRBV9	TRBJ2-2	CASSVEPHRGGTGELFF	TGTGCCAGCAGCGTAGAGCCCCACAGGGGTGGCACCGGGGAGCTGTTTTTT
few	TRBD2	TRBV6-1	TRBJ2-5	CASSEIILAGGDEQYF	TGTGCCAGCAGTGAAATTATCCTAGCGGGAGGGGATGAGCAGTACTTC
few	NA	TRBV20-1	TRBJ2-5	CSALANRGGAGLSREQYF	TGCAGTGCCTTAGCTAACAGGGGGGGAGCGGGATTATCGAGAGAGCAGTACTTC
NA	NA	TRBV2	TRBJ2-7	CASSEIGTPLYEQYF	TGTGCCAGCAGTGAAATCGGGACGCCCCTATACGAGCAGTACTTC
few	TRBD2	TRBV5-1	TRBJ2-7	CASSFGGTSGVYEQYF	TGCGCCAGCAGCTTTGGCGGGACTAGTGGGGTCTACGAGCAGTACTTC
NA	NA	TRBV12-3/TRBV12-4	TRBJ2-7	CASSSQVYEQYF	TGTGCCAGCAGTTCTCAGGTCTACGAGCAGTACTTC
NA	NA	TRBV5-4	TRBJ1-1	CASSVNRGDMNTEAFF	TGTGCCAGCAGCGTCAACAGAGGTGACATGAACACTGAAGCTTTCTTT
NA	NA	TRBV7-2	TRBJ2-5	CASSLVQREETQYF	TGTGCCAGCAGCTTAGTCCAGCGAGAAGAGACCCAGTACTTC